This entry concerns a single T cell receptor beta chain. The time point was: pre-sensitization, week 0. Documented treatment: therapeutic diphenylcyclopropenone sensitization with weekly scalp DPC. This specimen comes from a study of human T cells and chemical hapten exposure. Each CDR3 protein is one row after TCRdb ran MiXCR on the RACE reads. The sample lists a few hundred thousand distinct CDR3 sequences, about 7.7% occurring once. Material: whole blood, obtained in connection with sensitization to the hapten diphenylcyclopropenone (DPC). The TCR was taken from a man aged 18 to 29 with alopecia areata. Some clones in this sample may be carry-over from other donors' samples.

CDR3 residues: CASSLGLSGGADTQYF. The CDR3 region has the DNA TGTGCCAGCAGCCTCGGTCTTAGCGGGGGGGCAGATACGCAGTATTTT. The chain carries TRBV6-6 and TRBJ2-3, with 11 bases identical to TRBD2. The ends lost 6 bases at V and 4 bases at J; junction bases unmatched: 9. In germline, CDR1 is MNHNY, CDR2 SVGAGI (reference sequence). The CDR3 has 16 amino acids.